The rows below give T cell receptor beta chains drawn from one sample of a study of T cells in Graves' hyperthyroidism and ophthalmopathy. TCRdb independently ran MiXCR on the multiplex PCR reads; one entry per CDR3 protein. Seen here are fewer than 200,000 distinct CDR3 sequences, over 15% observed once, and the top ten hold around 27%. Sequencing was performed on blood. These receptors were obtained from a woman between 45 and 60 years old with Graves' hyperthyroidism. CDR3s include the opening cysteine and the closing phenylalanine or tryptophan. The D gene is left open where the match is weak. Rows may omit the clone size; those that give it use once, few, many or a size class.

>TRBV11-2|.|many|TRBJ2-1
TGTGCCAGCATCCCCGATCCGGGATACAATGAGCAGTTCTTC
CASIPDPGYNEQFF
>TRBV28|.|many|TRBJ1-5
TGTGCCAGCAGTTTCCTTGGTCAGCCCCAGCATTTT
CASSFLGQPQHF
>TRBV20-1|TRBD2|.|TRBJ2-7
TGCAGTGCTAGCGTGCCTAGCGGGAGGGGAATCGACTACGAGCAGTACTTC
CSASVPSGRGIDYEQYF
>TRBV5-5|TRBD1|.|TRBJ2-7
TGTGCCAGCAGCTCCACCGTGGACAGGGCTCTTACCTACGAGCAGTACTTC
CASSSTVDRALTYEQYF
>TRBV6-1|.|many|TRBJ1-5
TGTGCCAGCAGAATGAGGGGATCTCAGCCCCAGCATTTT
CASRMRGSQPQHF
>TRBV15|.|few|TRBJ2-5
TGTGCCACCAGCAGAGGAGGCATTCAAGAGACCCAGTACTTC
CATSRGGIQETQYF
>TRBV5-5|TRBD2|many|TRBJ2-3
TGTGCCAGCAGCTGGACCTGGTTTAGGACTAGCGGGGGGCCGGAGGCAGATACGCAGTATTTT
CASSWTWFRTSGGPEADTQYF
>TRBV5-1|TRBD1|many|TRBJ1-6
TGCGCCAGCAGCTTGGGCGGACAGGGCAGTTCACCCCTCCACTTT
CASSLGGQGSSPLHF
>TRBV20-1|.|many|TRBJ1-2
TGCAGTGGAGGGATTTTAGGCACCTTC
CSGGILGTF
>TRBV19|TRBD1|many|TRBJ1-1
TGTGCCAGTAGTTCACAGGGGAGAGCTTTCTTT
CASSSQGRAFF
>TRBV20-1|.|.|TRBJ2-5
TGCAGTGCTAGAGATCTTCGGCCTCGTACAACCCAGTACTTC
CSARDLRPRTTQYF
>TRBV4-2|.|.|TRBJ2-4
TGTGCCAGCAGGGAGGGGCCCCAAAGGGGAAACATTCAGTACTTC
CASREGPQRGNIQYF
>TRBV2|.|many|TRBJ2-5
TGTGCCAGCCTGACAGGTTTTTTATCGTGGGAGACCCAGTACTTC
CASLTGFLSWETQYF
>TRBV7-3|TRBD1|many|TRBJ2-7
TGTGCCAGCAGCCCAGGGACAGACTACGAGCAGTACTTC
CASSPGTDYEQYF
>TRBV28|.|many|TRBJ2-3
TGTGCCAGCAGGATAAGGTGGAGGGGGGGCGTGGCAGATACGCAGTATTTT
CASRIRWRGGVADTQYF
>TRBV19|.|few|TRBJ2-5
TGTGCCAGTAGTATCACCCCCGGGAAAGAGACCCAGTACTTC
CASSITPGKETQYF
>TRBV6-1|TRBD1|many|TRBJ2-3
TGTGCCAGCAGAAGGACAGGGGGAGATACGCAGTATTTT
CASRRTGGDTQYF
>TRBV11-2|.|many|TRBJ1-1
TGTGCCAGCAGCTTAGACCGCGGGGGGCTTGACACTGAAGCTTTCTTT
CASSLDRGGLDTEAFF
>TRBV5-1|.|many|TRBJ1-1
TGCGCCAGCAGCAGGGCAGGGTCGAACACTGAAGCTTTCTTT
CASSRAGSNTEAFF
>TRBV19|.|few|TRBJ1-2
TGTGCCAGTAGTATAGGGACCTTCTATGGCTACACCTTC
CASSIGTFYGYTF
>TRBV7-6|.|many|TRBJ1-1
TGTGCCAGCAGCTTAGTGAGAGGGGGTGTTGAAGCTTTCTTT
CASSLVRGGVEAFF
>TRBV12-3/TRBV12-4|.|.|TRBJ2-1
TGTGCCAGTACAGAACAGGTGACTGTATACAATGAGCAGTTCTTC
CASTEQVTVYNEQFF